The T cell receptor beta chain under discussion was sequenced for a study of CD4 T cells in relation to SARS-CoV-2 and coronaviruses. The unexposed donors gave CD4+ T cells in about 2011-2018, prior to COVID-19. Uncultured naive and memory CD4+ T cells supplied DNA for deep TCR-beta sequencing. TCRdb's copy holds only in-frame clones and misses some; the assay was immunoSEQ multiplex PCR. The data contain around 62,000 clones, 94% of them singletons. V was shortened by 2 bases and J by 4 bases, with 9 bases between the two germline ends. CDR1 SGHRS and CDR2 YFSETQ come from the germline V gene. CDR3 size: 14 residues.

This chain uses TRBV5-1 with TRBJ2-2; no clear D gene. The receptor was isolated from a human donor in good health. The sequencing input was naive CD4+ T cells from PBMCs. Stated subset: naive CD4+ T cells isolated by negative enrichment. The chain's CDR3 is CASSFEGSTGELFF. The CDR3 DNA reads TGCGCCAGCAGCTTCGAAGGGTCCACCGGGGAGCTGTTTTTT.